One sample yielded the 5 T cell receptor beta chains listed below, sequenced in a study of CD8 T cells in Susac syndrome. Reverse transcription used about 0.45 to 1 ug RNA and random hexamers. One entry per CDR3 protein results from TCRdb running MiXCR on the immunoSEQ multiplex PCR reads. The sample yields under 200,000 distinct CDR3 sequences, 90% to 97% seen once. The sequenced sample was CD4+ T cells from PBMCs. The receptor set was obtained from a human donor with Susac syndrome.

This chain links TRBV2 with TRBJ2-2; TRBD1 matches at 7 bases. Trimming removed 7 bases from V and 4 bases from J; junction bases left unmatched: 3. This CDR3 region has 13 residues. CDR1 is SNHLY and CDR2 is FYNNEI in the germline V gene. The DNA of the CDR3 is TGTGCCAGCATGACAGGGTTCACCGGGGAGCTGTTTTTT. It specifies CASMTGFTGELFF.

The chain recombines TRBV3-1 with TRBJ1-2; unclear D gene. The CDR3 covers 14 residues. Per germline, CDR1 LGHDT and CDR2 YNNKEL (reference sequence). V was clipped by 3 bases and J by 8 bases, with 16 bases between them. In nucleotides, the CDR3 is TGTGCCAGCAGCCAGGGCCGAAATTCGGGCGGCTACACCTTC. This gives the protein CASSQGRNSGGYTF. The entire variable domain, with the rest obtained from reference TRBV3-1 and TRBJ1-2, is as follows: DTAVSQTPKYLVTQMGNDKSIKCEQNLGHDTMYWYKQDSKKFLKIMFSYNNKELIINETVPNRFSPKSPDKAHLNLHINSLELGDSAVYFCASSQGRNSGGYTFGSGTRLTVV.

This clonotype was seen just once. The chain links TRBV7-2 to TRBJ1-6; D uncertain. Germline loops: CDR1 SGHTA, CDR2 FQGNSA. The CDR3 runs to 13 residues. Trimming left V 5 bases short and J 9 bases short, with 11 bases between. The CDR3 is CASSPTIPSPLHF. CDR3 in DNA: TGTGCCAGCAGCCCCACCATTCCTTCACCCCTCCACTTT.

The rearrangement uses TRBV7-2 and TRBJ1-1; D not certain. Germline-derived CDR1 and CDR2 are SGHTA and FQGNSA. This CDR3 is 15 amino acids long. V lost 1 base to trimming and J lost 2 bases, with 11 bases between them. The CDR3 coding sequence is TGTGCCAGCAGCTTAGATAATGCGGTTAACACTGAAGCTTTCTTT. This translates into CASSLDNAVNTEAFF. Full variable domain (rest looked up from reference TRBV7-2 and TRBJ1-1): GAGVSQSPSNKVTEKGKDVELRCDPISGHTALYWYRQSLGQGLEFLIYFQGNSAPDKSGLPSDRFSAERTGGSVSTLTIQRTQQEDSAVYLCASSLDNAVNTEAFFGQGTRLTVV.

The genes are TRBV11-2 and TRBJ2-2, with D hard to call. This CDR3 has 13 residues. CDR1 is SGHAT and CDR2 is FQNNGV in the germline V gene. Trimming shortened V by 2 bases and J by 6 bases, and 7 bases separated the two germline ends. Here the CDR3 DNA reads TGTGCCAGCAGCTTACATCTGGCCGGGGAGCTGTTTTTT. Its translation: CASSLHLAGELFF.